This T cell receptor beta chain is from a study of T cell responses to AZD1222 COVID-19 vaccine. General study findings and limits: Donors in the cohort were predominantly white British and more often female, and clonal diversity was possibly underestimated. All repertoire sampling was performed exclusively after the peak T cell response.

Only in-frame clones appear in the TCRdb table, and some are missing; sequencing was by immunoSEQ multiplex PCR. The profile shows 95,000 to 150,000 clones, 93% of them singletons. A note on this clone: Antigen specificity is unknown.

The specimen was peripheral blood, collected 28 days after the second AZD1222 dose. The sequence was collected from an adult who received the AZD1222 COVID-19 vaccine.

The CDR3 is CASSQDGEREYNEQFF. CDR3 DNA: TGTGCCAGCAGCCAAGATGGTGAGCGGGAGTACAATGAGCAGTTCTTC. This chain joins TRBV4-2 and TRBJ2-1, with 8 positions matching TRBD2. CDR1 LGHNA and CDR2 YNFKEQ come from the germline V gene. V lost 0 bases, J lost 4 bases, and 5 bases stayed unmatched. The CDR3 is made up of 16 amino acids.